The 26 T cell receptor beta chains reported below all come from one sample, sequenced in a study of blood T cell repertoires in COVID-19. TCRdb keeps only in-frame clones here, not all; method: immunoSEQ multiplex PCR. The sample has some 80,000 clones; about 80% are singletons. The specimen sequenced was peripheral blood. These receptors originate from a human donor in a cohort sampled during active COVID-19.

This chain connects TRBV20-1 to TRBJ2-1; D remains ambiguous. CDR3 length equals 11 residues. The germline V and J ends were trimmed by 7 bases and 5 bases, with 9 bases remaining between them. The germline CDR1 and CDR2 sequences are DFQATT and SNEGSKA (reference sequence). The CDR3 DNA is TGCAGTGTCTCTCCAGACAATGAGCAGTTCTTC. Translating gives CSVSPDNEQFF.

Here the CDR3 reads CAWTRGNEQFF. The CDR3 DNA reads as TGTGCCTGGACACGGGGGAATGAGCAGTTCTTC. The rearrangement joins TRBV30 to TRBJ2-1, with TRBD2 as a possible D gene (6 bases). In germline, CDR1 is GTSNPN, CDR2 SVGIG (reference sequence). The CDR3 covers 11 residues. Deletions cut 4 bases from V and 7 bases from J, with 8 bases between. Looking up the rest from reference TRBV30 and TRBJ2-1 gives the full variable domain: SQTIHQWPATLVQPVGSPLSLECTVEGTSNPNLYWYRQAAGRGLQLLFYSVGIGQISSEVPQNLSASRPQDRQFILSSKKLLLSDSGFYLCAWTRGNEQFFGPGTRLTVL.

The rearrangement joins TRBV11-2 to TRBJ2-7; 9 bases map to TRBD1. Germline CDR1 and CDR2: SGHAT and FQNNGV. V shed 1 base, J shed 3 bases, and the junction held 4 bases outside the gene matches. CDR3 length equals 15 residues. CDR3 sequence (DNA): TGTGCCAGCAGCTTAGGCGGGACAGGGAACTACGAGCAGTACTTC. Amino acid sequence: CASSLGGTGNYEQYF.

The rearrangement joins TRBV5-1 to TRBJ2-7; D is perhaps TRBD2 (5 bases). The CDR3 is 12 amino acids. Trimming pared 2 bases from V and 7 bases from J, leaving 10 bases between. Germline-derived CDR1 and CDR2 are SGHRS and YFSETQ. In DNA form, the CDR3 reads TGCGCCAGCAGCTTTTCCGGGAATGAGCAGTACTTC. This translates into CASSFSGNEQYF.

This clone has just one count. The rearrangement joins TRBV7-2 to TRBJ2-1; TRBD2 matches at 11 bases. CDR3 size: 16 residues. V lost 5 bases and J lost 0; bases outside the gene matches: 3. CDR1 SGHTA and CDR2 FQGNSA come from the germline V gene. CDR3 protein: CASSTGLAVSYNEQFF. The CDR3 nucleotides read TGTGCCAGCAGCACGGGACTAGCGGTCTCCTACAATGAGCAGTTCTTC.

This chain uses TRBV11-3 with TRBJ2-7, with D possibly being TRBD2 (6 bases). The CDR3 runs 15 residues. Trimming left V 5 bases short and J 7 bases short, with 21 bases between. Looked up from germline, CDR1 is SGHNT and CDR2 is YENEEA. The CDR3 DNA sequence: TGTGCCAGCAGCCCTCCGGGGGTCCGCGTCACTGAGCAGTACTTC. This sequence encodes CASSPPGVRVTEQYF.

J is TRBJ1-1 and V is TRBV5-4; the D is unclear. The CDR3 length is 13 residues. V was cut by 5 bases and J by 3 bases, with 11 bases left in between. Germline V gene data show CDR1 as SGHNT and CDR2 as YYREEE (reference sequence). CDR3 in DNA: TGTGCCAGCAGGCCTCCAGAGGACACTGAAGCTTTCTTT. Its protein is CASRPPEDTEAFF.

This chain connects TRBV19 to TRBJ2-2; 8 positions agree with TRBD1. Trimming took 2 bases from V and 6 from J; bases not matched to a gene: 14. CDR1 LNHDA and CDR2 SQIVND come from the germline V gene (reference sequence). The CDR3 contains 18 residues. The CDR3 loop is CASSITRGRGGQAGELFF. CDR3 in DNA: TGTGCCAGTAGTATAACCAGGGGGCGAGGGGGTCAGGCCGGGGAGCTGTTTTTT.

The V and J genes are TRBV7-8 and TRBJ1-4; 8 bases agree with TRBD1. This CDR3 has 16 residues. Trimming at V came to 5 bases and at J to 1 base, leaving 6 bases not matched to a gene. Germline V gene lookup returns CDR1 SGHVS and CDR2 FQNEAQ. The CDR3 DNA is TGTGCCAGCAGCCAGCACGGGACAGGAACTAATGAAAAACTGTTTTTT. This codes for CASSQHGTGTNEKLFF.

This rearrangement joins TRBV5-1 to TRBJ1-5, with D possibly being TRBD1 (6 bases). The germline gives CDR1 SGHRS, CDR2 YFSETQ. Trimming left V 3 bases short and J 2 bases short, with 9 bases between. This CDR3 region has 14 residues. The CDR3 DNA is TGCGCCAGCAGCTCTGGGGGCGGCAATCAGCCCCAGCATTTT. Residues: CASSSGGGNQPQHF.

The table lists this clone with a count of one. The J gene is TRBJ2-3, the V gene TRBV9, with TRBD1 matching over 7 bases. Germline CDR1 and CDR2: SGDLS and YYNGEE. V lost 4 bases, J lost 0 bases, and 8 bases stayed unmatched. This CDR3 is 16 amino acids long. The CDR3 sequence: CASSRRQGPSTDTQYF. CDR3 sequence (DNA): TGTGCCAGCAGCCGTCGACAGGGACCTAGCACAGATACGCAGTATTTT. The entire variable domain, with the rest obtained from reference TRBV9 and TRBJ2-3, is as follows: DSGVTQTPKHLITATGQRVTLRCSPRSGDLSVYWYQQSLDQGLQFLIQYYNGEERAKGNILERFSAQQFPDLHSELNLSSLELGDSALYFCASSRRQGPSTDTQYFGPGTRLTVL.

The rearrangement uses TRBV10-3 and TRBJ2-5; 7 positions match TRBD1. This CDR3 comprises 14 residues. In germline, CDR1 is ENHRY, CDR2 SYGVKD. The V gene end was trimmed by 5 bases and the J gene end by 2 bases; junction bases not matched to a gene: 5. In nucleotides, the CDR3 is TGTGCCATCAGTCTACAGGGGCCACAAGAGACCCAGTACTTC. Translating gives CAISLQGPQETQYF.

This sequence joins TRBV6-5 and TRBJ2-2; 10 bases map to TRBD2. CDR1 and CDR2 from the germline V gene are MNHEY and SVGAGI. The CDR3 is 14 amino acids. Trimming at V came to 9 bases and at J to 8 bases, leaving 9 bases not matched to a gene. Here the CDR3 DNA reads TGTGCCAGTTGCCCTAGCGGGAGTTTTGGGGAGCTGTTTTTT. Translated: CASCPSGSFGELFF.

The chain uses TRBV2 and TRBJ1-6; D call uncertain. Germline CDR1 reads SNHLY; CDR2 reads FYNNEI. Trimming shortened V by 2 bases and J by 7 bases, and 12 bases separated the two germline ends. The CDR3 runs to 15 residues. The CDR3 region is CASSESAGSNSPLHF. The CDR3 DNA sequence: TGTGCCAGCAGTGAAAGTGCGGGGAGCAATTCACCCCTCCACTTT.

CDR3 in amino acids: CASRGDRGDQPQHF. DNA of the CDR3: TGTGCCAGCAGGGGTGACAGAGGAGATCAGCCCCAGCATTTT. The V call is TRBV2, the J call TRBJ1-5, with D perhaps matching TRBD1 (5 bases). Trimming pared 6 bases from V and 5 bases from J, leaving 14 bases between. The CDR3 extends over 14 amino acids. Germline CDR1 reads SNHLY; CDR2 reads FYNNEI. The full variable domain, its missing parts supplied by reference TRBV2 and TRBJ1-5, is EPEVTQTPSHQVTQMGQEVILRCVPISNHLYFYWYRQILGQKVEFLVSFYNNEISEKSEIFDDQFSVERPDGSNFTLKIRSTKLEDSAMYFCASRGDRGDQPQHFGDGTRLSIL.

The chain has TRBV2 and TRBJ2-1; maybe TRBD1 (5 bases). Trimming left V 1 base short and J 10 bases short, with 14 bases between. The CDR3 sequence is 14 residues long. Germline values: CDR1 SNHLY, CDR2 FYNNEI. Written as DNA, the CDR3 is TGTGCCAGCAGTGAAGGGATCAGGGTCACAGAGCAGTTCTTC. Encoded protein: CASSEGIRVTEQFF.

Of note for this clone: The sample has other DNA sequences that encode this CDR3 too. The chain links TRBV9 to TRBJ2-1; 9 positions match TRBD2. V dropped 2 bases and J dropped 4; count of bases not matched to a gene: 4. Germline V gives CDR1 SGDLS, CDR2 YYNGEE. This CDR3 contains 15 residues. DNA for the CDR3: TGTGCCAGCAGCGTTGCTCTAGCGGGATACAATGAGCAGTTCTTC. It codes for CASSVALAGYNEQFF.

The chain is built from TRBV19 and TRBJ1-2, with TRBD1 identical over 8 bases. After removal of 6 bases from V and 6 bases from J, the junction contained 3 bases not matched to a gene. Germline V gene data show CDR1 as LNHDA and CDR2 as SQIVND (reference sequence). The CDR3 is 12 residues long. CDR3 nucleotide sequence: TGTGCCAGTAGGACAGGGGTCGATGGCTACACCTTC. Translating it yields CASRTGVDGYTF.

The chain employs TRBV11-2 and TRBJ2-1; a weak D match, TRBD2 (6 bases). CDR3 length equals 17 residues. From germline, CDR1 is SGHAT and CDR2 FQNNGV. V lost 4 bases and J lost 7, with 23 bases in between. Here the CDR3 reads CASSSKPLRLGLNEQFF. For the CDR3, the DNA is TGTGCCAGCAGCTCCAAGCCTCTCCGACTAGGTTTGAATGAGCAGTTCTTC.

V gene TRBV7-9 combines with J gene TRBJ1-4, with TRBD1 identical over 7 bases. The CDR3 is made up of 16 amino acids. Germline V gene sequence: CDR1 SEHNR, CDR2 FQNEAQ (reference sequence). V lost 5 bases and J lost 4; bases outside the gene matches: 10. CDR3 DNA: TGTGCCAGCAGCGCGCCCCGGGACAGTTTTAATGAAAAACTGTTTTTT. It translates to CASSAPRDSFNEKLFF.

The rearrangement joins TRBV5-1 to TRBJ1-1; D gene uncertain. The CDR3 extends over 13 amino acids. Germline V gene lookup returns CDR1 SGHRS and CDR2 YFSETQ. V lost 1 base to trimming and J lost 1 base, with 5 bases between them. DNA for the CDR3: TGCGCCAGCAGCTTGATCAGGAACACTGAAGCTTTCTTT. It codes for CASSLIRNTEAFF. The full variable domain, rest sourced from reference TRBV5-1 and TRBJ1-1, is KAGVTQTPRYLIKTRGQQVTLSCSPISGHRSVSWYQQTPGQGLQFLFEYFSETQRNKGNFPGRFSGRQFSNSRSEMNVSTLELGDSALYLCASSLIRNTEAFFGQGTRLTVV.

This rearrangement joins TRBV9 to TRBJ1-4; D is ambiguous. V was cut by 4 bases and J by 7 bases, with 17 bases left in between. CDR1 and CDR2 from the germline V gene are SGDLS and YYNGEE. The CDR3 contains 15 residues. The CDR3 here is CASSHRTGVGEKLFF. In DNA form, the CDR3 reads TGTGCCAGCAGCCACCGAACCGGGGTTGGTGAAAAACTGTTTTTT.

The J gene is TRBJ1-1, the V gene TRBV27; TRBD1 might be the D (5 bases). Trimming left V 3 bases short and J 6 bases short, with 11 bases between. Germline lookup yields CDR1 MNHEY and CDR2 SMNVEV (reference sequence). The CDR3 loop spans 13 amino acids. CDR3 residues: CASSFRGFAEAFF. DNA for the CDR3: TGTGCCAGCAGTTTCCGGGGGTTTGCTGAAGCTTTCTTT.

The chain joins TRBV5-5 to TRBJ2-5; D uncertain. Between the trimmed V and J ends, which lost 4 bases and 1 base, there was a span of 11 bases. The CDR3 consists of 14 residues. In germline, CDR1 is SGHKS, CDR2 YYEKEE (reference sequence). The CDR3 reads CASSTYQLQETQYF. DNA for the CDR3: TGTGCCAGCAGCACCTACCAACTCCAAGAGACCCAGTACTTC.

This clone was detected many times. This chain joins TRBV29-1 and TRBJ2-1; 9 bases line up with TRBD1. Germline CDR1 and CDR2: SQVTM and ANQGSEA. The CDR3 is 13 residues long. J was trimmed by 8 bases and V by 7 bases; bases with no gene match: 9. The chain's CDR3 is CSAWTGARDEQFF. The CDR3 coding sequence is TGCAGCGCCTGGACAGGGGCGCGGGATGAGCAGTTCTTC.

This sequence joins TRBV9 and TRBJ1-4; 7 bases line up with TRBD1. The CDR3 is 14 residues long. Per the germline V gene, CDR1 is SGDLS and CDR2 is YYNGEE. V shed 0 bases, J shed 4 bases, and the junction held 0 bases outside the gene matches. The CDR3 region is CASSVGTGNEKLFF. In DNA form, the CDR3 reads TGTGCCAGCAGCGTAGGGACAGGTAATGAAAAACTGTTTTTT.